Below are 24 T cell receptor beta chains sequenced from a single sample in a study of T cells expressing NK-cell markers. TCRdb re-called the 5' RACE reads and catalogs CDR3 proteins one per entry, DNA excluded. Here the sample table reports a few hundred thousand distinct CDR3 sequences. The sample taken for sequencing was blood T cells: a sorted CD56 or NKG2C T cell subset, CD4+ or CD8+ T cells, or bulk PBMC T cells (not recorded which). The receptor set was obtained from a man between 18 and 69 years old in good health.

CDR3 residues: CASSLAGTTSYNEQFF. The chain recombines TRBV7-2 with TRBJ2-1; TCRdb reports TRBD2, a call that lacks DNA to check it against. CDR3 size: 16 residues. Looked up from germline, CDR1 is SGHTA and CDR2 is FQGNSA.

The rearrangement uses TRBV27 and TRBJ1-2; TCRdb picks TRBD1, but there is no DNA to check that call. The V gene's germline CDR1 is MNHEY and CDR2 SMNVEV (reference sequence). This CDR3 contains 14 residues. The CDR3 sequence is CASSPRQGAGGYTF.

The chain couples TRBV20-1 to TRBJ2-5; lacking DNA, the TRBD1 call made by TCRdb goes unchecked. CDR1 and CDR2 from the germline V gene are DFQATT and SNEGSKA (reference sequence). CDR3 length: 16 residues. CDR3 protein: CSARPGTILSLGTQYF.

The V call is TRBV11-2, the J call TRBJ2-7; the TCRdb D gene call, TRBD1, has no DNA to confirm it. This CDR3 spans 16 amino acids. CDR1 is SGHAT, CDR2 FQNNGV, per germline. The CDR3 sequence is CASSIITGGAFSEQYF.

The chain links TRBV5-6 to TRBJ2-2. The CDR3 extends over 15 amino acids. Per the germline V gene, CDR1 is SGHDT and CDR2 is YYEEEE. Here the CDR3 reads CASSNYLANTGELFF.

V and J are TRBV20-1 and TRBJ1-1. CDR1 and CDR2 from the germline V gene are DFQATT and SNEGSKA (reference sequence). The CDR3 extends over 14 amino acids. The CDR3 here is CSARWGTGRAEAFF.

This chain uses TRBV7-7 with TRBJ2-3. This CDR3 contains 13 residues. The germline CDR1 and CDR2 sequences are SSHAT and FNYEAQ (reference sequence). This CDR3 is CASSLAPTDTQYF.

The genes are TRBV4-1 and TRBJ1-1; the TRBD1 assignment by TCRdb is unverifiable without DNA. CDR1 MGHRA and CDR2 YSYEKL come from the germline V gene. This CDR3 spans 15 amino acids. The CDR3 loop is CASSQTGQADTEAFF.

The V call is TRBV12-3 or TRBV12-4, the J call TRBJ1-1; TCRdb lists TRBD1, though no DNA is available to test this call. CDR3 length: 15 residues. This CDR3 is CASSFTGFRFAEAFF.

The rearrangement links TRBV29-1 to TRBJ1-3. CDR1 is SQVTM, CDR2 ANQGSEA, per germline. This CDR3 contains 12 residues. CDR3 sequence reads: CSVLLSGNTIYF.

The chain is built from TRBV3-1 and TRBJ2-1; TCRdb outputs TRBD2, but without DNA this stays unchecked. The CDR3 covers 16 residues. Germline V gene sequence: CDR1 LGHDT, CDR2 YNNKEL (reference sequence). CDR3 sequence reads: CASSYGQHYGGNEQFF.

Here the CDR3 reads CASSLARFGEQYF. V gene TRBV5-5 combines with J gene TRBJ2-7. Per germline, CDR1 SGHKS and CDR2 YYEKEE (reference sequence). The CDR3 runs 13 residues. Using reference TRBV5-5 and TRBJ2-7 for the parts outside the CDR3, the full variable domain is DAGVTQSPTHLIKTRGQQVTLRCSPISGHKSVSWYQQVLGQGPQFIFQYYEKEERGRGNFPDRFSARQFPNYSSELNVNALLLGDSALYLCASSLARFGEQYFGPGTRLTVT.

V is TRBV9 and J is TRBJ2-2; TCRdb's D gene call, TRBD1, goes unchecked for lack of DNA. CDR3 length: 16 residues. The germline CDR1 and CDR2 sequences are SGDLS and YYNGEE. CDR3: CASSVMGGYFNGELFF.

The chain employs TRBV6-2 or TRBV6-3 and TRBJ1-5; TCRdb indicates TRBD1, and absent DNA this call remains unverified. The CDR3 is 18 residues long. CDR1 is MNHEY, CDR2 SVGEGT, per germline. The CDR3 reads CASSYGRGRAAGNQPQHF.

The V gene is TRBV5-5, the J gene TRBJ1-5; TCRdb indicates TRBD1, and absent DNA this call remains unverified. The CDR3 consists of 16 residues. Germline assignment: CDR1 SGHKS and CDR2 YYEKEE (reference sequence). The CDR3 protein is CASSDLGAVSNQPQHF. The variable domain in full, completed from reference TRBV5-5 and TRBJ1-5, reads DAGVTQSPTHLIKTRGQQVTLRCSPISGHKSVSWYQQVLGQGPQFIFQYYEKEERGRGNFPDRFSARQFPNYSSELNVNALLLGDSALYLCASSDLGAVSNQPQHFGDGTRLSIL.

The V and J genes are TRBV9 and TRBJ2-1; TCRdb designates TRBD1, a call that cannot be tested without DNA. This CDR3 is built from 15 residues. Germline values: CDR1 SGDLS, CDR2 YYNGEE. This CDR3 reads CASSAIPGAYNEQFF.

This chain uses TRBV2 with TRBJ2-1; TCRdb's D call, TRBD2, is unchecked because there is no DNA. The CDR3 sequence is 14 residues long. Germline CDR1 SNHLY, CDR2 FYNNEI. The CDR3 is CASGGAGTLNEQFF.

The V gene is TRBV5-1, the J gene TRBJ2-2. Germline assignment: CDR1 SGHRS and CDR2 YFSETQ. The CDR3 is 16 amino acids. CDR3 loop: CASSLRQAANTGELFF.

V is TRBV24-1 and J is TRBJ2-5; there is no DNA to check the TCRdb D call of TRBD2. CDR1 and CDR2 from the germline V gene are KGHDR and SFDVKD. This CDR3 region has 16 residues. CDR3: CATSDASGGSQETQYF.

The V and J genes are TRBV9 and TRBJ1-1; the TRBD1 assignment by TCRdb is unverifiable without DNA. This CDR3 contains 14 residues. Germline CDR1 and CDR2: SGDLS and YYNGEE. CDR3 sequence reads: CASSVGGQGTEAFF.

The V gene is TRBV28, the J gene TRBJ1-1; absent DNA, TCRdb's TRBD1 call cannot be checked. The CDR3 runs to 11 residues. CDR1 and CDR2 from the germline V gene are MDHEN and SYDVKM. The CDR3 is CVTGQNTEAFF.

The chain combines TRBV24-1 with TRBJ1-1. This CDR3 is built from 13 residues. Germline CDR1 KGHDR, CDR2 SFDVKD. The CDR3 loop reads CATSDFPNTEAFF.

The rearrangement uses TRBV27 and TRBJ1-4; TCRdb's D call, TRBD1, is unchecked because there is no DNA. Germline V gene sequence: CDR1 MNHEY, CDR2 SMNVEV (reference sequence). The CDR3 length is 16 residues. CDR3 residues: CASSLSPRGGGEKLFF.

The gene calls are TRBV7-2 and TRBJ2-7; checking the TCRdb D call of TRBD2 is not possible without DNA. Germline V gene lookup returns CDR1 SGHTA and CDR2 FQGNSA. The CDR3 loop spans 13 amino acids. CDR3: CASRAGGADEQYF.